This T cell receptor (beta chain) was identified in a study of CD4 and CD8 cells across lung adenocarcinoma regions. Samples came from patients with localized non-small cell lung adenocarcinoma. V lost 5 bases, J lost 7 bases, and 12 bases lay in between. The CDR3 extends over 13 amino acids. Germline CDR1 and CDR2: SGHTA and FQGNSA. This clonotype occurred many times. TCRdb processed the PCR reads anew with MiXCR; each CDR3 protein has one entry. The table includes about 23,000 distinct CDR3 sequences, roughly half detected once. The sample consisted of CD4+ T cells from the center of a lung tumor. The receptor was isolated from a male donor with lung adenocarcinoma. The CD4 and CD8 labels of this study may be unreliable. The chain employs TRBV7-2 and TRBJ2-1; D gene ambiguous. In DNA form, the CDR3 reads TGTGCCAGCAGCGGCAGGTTCCTAAATGAGCAGTTCTTC. Protein sequence: CASSGRFLNEQFF. Full variable domain (remainder filled in from reference TRBV7-2 and TRBJ2-1): GAGVSQSPSNKVTEKGKDVELRCDPISGHTALYWYRQSLGQGLEFLIYFQGNSAPDKSGLPSDRFSAERTGGSVSTLTIQRTQQEDSAVYLCASSGRFLNEQFFGPGTRLTVL.